The rows below give T cell receptor beta chains drawn from one sample of a study of shared clonotypes between healthy human individuals. TCRdb's table, derived via immunoSEQ multiplex PCR, lists solely in-frame clones and lacks some. The sample yields some 2.4 million clones, roughly 93% seen once. Specimen: naive CD4+ T cells from PBMCs. The receptor source for this set is a man younger than 35 in good health. Some clones in this sample may be carry-over from other donors' samples. CDR3s include the opening cysteine and the closing phenylalanine or tryptophan. The D gene is left open where the match is weak. Some rows mark clone size as missing; the rest say once, few, many or name a class of expanded clone.

CDR3: CASRNYEQYF
DNA: TGTGCCAGCAGGAACTACGAGCAGTACTTC
V: TRBV6-5
J: TRBJ2-7
size: .
D: .
length: 10

CDR3: CASSMGRDYGYTF
DNA: TGTGCCAGTAGTATGGGGCGGGACTATGGCTACACCTTC
V: TRBV19
J: TRBJ1-2
size: .
D: .
length: 13

CDR3: CASSASAGRYTGELFF
DNA: TGTGCCAGCAGCGCTAGCGCCGGGAGGTACACCGGGGAGCTGTTTTTT
V: TRBV9
J: TRBJ2-2
size: few
D: TRBD2
length: 16

CDR3: CASSEAVGLANSEYF
DNA: TGTGCCAGCAGTGAAGCGGTTGGACTAGCGAATTCGGAGTACTTC
V: TRBV6-1
J: TRBJ2-7
size: once
D: TRBD2
length: 15

CDR3: CASSLSVPYEQYF
DNA: TGTGCCAGCAGTTTATCAGTTCCCTACGAGCAGTACTTC
V: TRBV28
J: TRBJ2-7
size: .
D: .
length: 13

CDR3: CASSPDDGRETQYF
DNA: TGTGCCAGCAGCCCGGACGACGGACGAGAGACCCAGTACTTC
V: TRBV7-9
J: TRBJ2-5
size: .
D: .
length: 14

CDR3: CASSRPPYSNNEQFF
DNA: TGTGCCAGCAGCCGACCACCGTATTCGAACAATGAGCAGTTCTTC
V: TRBV2
J: TRBJ2-1
size: .
D: .
length: 15

CDR3: CASSSGGFYEQYF
DNA: TGTGCCAGCAGCTCAGGGGGCTTTTACGAGCAGTACTTC
V: TRBV2
J: TRBJ2-7
size: .
D: TRBD1
length: 13

CDR3: CASSLGGGGSYNEQFF
DNA: TGTGCCAGCAGCTTGGGGGGCGGGGGCTCCTACAATGAGCAGTTCTTC
V: TRBV5-4
J: TRBJ2-1
size: .
D: TRBD2
length: 16

CDR3: CASRRGMYTEAFF
DNA: TGTGCCAGTAGGCGGGGGATGTACACTGAAGCTTTCTTT
V: TRBV19
J: TRBJ1-1
size: .
D: .
length: 13

CDR3: CASSFTGNIYNEQFF
DNA: TGTGCCAGCAGCTTTACAGGGAATATCTACAATGAGCAGTTCTTC
V: TRBV5-4
J: TRBJ2-1
size: .
D: .
length: 15

CDR3: CASSSRGLGTEAFF
DNA: TGTGCCAGCAGTAGCAGGGGGTTAGGGACTGAAGCTTTCTTT
V: TRBV2
J: TRBJ1-1
size: .
D: TRBD1
length: 14

CDR3: CASSLNRGNQPQHF
DNA: TGTGCCAGCAGCCTTAACAGGGGTAATCAGCCCCAGCATTTT
V: TRBV6-1
J: TRBJ1-5
size: .
D: TRBD1
length: 14